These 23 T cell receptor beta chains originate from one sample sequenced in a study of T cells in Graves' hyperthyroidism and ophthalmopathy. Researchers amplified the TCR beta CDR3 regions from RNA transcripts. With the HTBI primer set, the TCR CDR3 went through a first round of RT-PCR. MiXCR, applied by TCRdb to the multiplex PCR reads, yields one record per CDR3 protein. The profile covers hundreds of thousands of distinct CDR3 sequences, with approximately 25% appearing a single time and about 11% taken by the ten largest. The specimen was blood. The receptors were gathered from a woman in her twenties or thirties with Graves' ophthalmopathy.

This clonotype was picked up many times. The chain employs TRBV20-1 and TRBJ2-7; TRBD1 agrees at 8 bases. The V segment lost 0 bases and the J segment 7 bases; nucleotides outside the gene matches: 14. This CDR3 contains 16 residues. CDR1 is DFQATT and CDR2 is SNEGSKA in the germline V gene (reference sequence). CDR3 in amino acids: CSARETTGVGWGEQYF. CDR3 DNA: TGCAGTGCTAGAGAAACGACAGGGGTGGGTTGGGGGGAGCAGTACTTC.

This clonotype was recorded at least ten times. CDR3 protein: CASRYRHMNTEAFF. The DNA of the CDR3 is TGTGCCAGCAGGTACAGACACATGAACACTGAAGCTTTCTTT. V is TRBV28 and J is TRBJ1-1; no clear D gene. The CDR3 consists of 14 residues. V lost 6 bases to trimming and J lost 0 bases, with 11 bases between them. Germline lookup yields CDR1 MDHEN and CDR2 SYDVKM.

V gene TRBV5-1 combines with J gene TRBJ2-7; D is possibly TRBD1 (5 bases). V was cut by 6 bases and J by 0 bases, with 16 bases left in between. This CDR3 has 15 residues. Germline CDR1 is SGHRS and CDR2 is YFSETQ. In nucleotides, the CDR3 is TGCGCCAGCATGTTGGCTGGGGCACTCTCCTACGAGCAGTACTTC. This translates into CASMLAGALSYEQYF. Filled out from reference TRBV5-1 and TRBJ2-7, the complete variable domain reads KAGVTQTPRYLIKTRGQQVTLSCSPISGHRSVSWYQQTPGQGLQFLFEYFSETQRNKGNFPGRFSGRQFSNSRSEMNVSTLELGDSALYLCASMLAGALSYEQYFGPGTRLTVT.

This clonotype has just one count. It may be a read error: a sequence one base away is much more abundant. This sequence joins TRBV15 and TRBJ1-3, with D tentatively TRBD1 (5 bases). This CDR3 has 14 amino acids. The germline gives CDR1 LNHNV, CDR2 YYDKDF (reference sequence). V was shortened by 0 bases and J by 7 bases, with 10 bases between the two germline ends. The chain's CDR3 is CATSRDRARNTIYF. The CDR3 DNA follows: TGTGCCACCAGCAGAGACAGGGCCCGGAACACCATATATTTT. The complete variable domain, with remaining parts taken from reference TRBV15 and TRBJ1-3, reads DAMVIQNPRYQVTQFGKPVTLSCSQTLNHNVMYWYQQKSSQAPKLLFHYYDKDFNNEADTPDNFQSRRPNTSFCFLDIRSPGLGDTAMYLCATSRDRARNTIYFGEGSWLTVV.

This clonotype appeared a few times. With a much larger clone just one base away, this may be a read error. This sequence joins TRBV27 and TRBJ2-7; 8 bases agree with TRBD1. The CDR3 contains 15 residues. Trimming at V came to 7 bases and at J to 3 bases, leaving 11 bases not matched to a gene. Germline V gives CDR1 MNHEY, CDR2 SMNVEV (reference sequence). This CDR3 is CASIITGGEIYEQYF. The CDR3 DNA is TGTGCCAGCATCATTACAGGGGGAGAGATCTACGAGCAGTACTTC.

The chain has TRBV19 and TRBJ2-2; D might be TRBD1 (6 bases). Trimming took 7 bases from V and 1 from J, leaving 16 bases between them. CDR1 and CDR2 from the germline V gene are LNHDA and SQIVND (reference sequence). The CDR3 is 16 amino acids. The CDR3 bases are TGTGCCAGTACCTCGGGTGTGGGACAGAACACCGGGGAGCTGTTTTTT. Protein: CASTSGVGQNTGELFF.

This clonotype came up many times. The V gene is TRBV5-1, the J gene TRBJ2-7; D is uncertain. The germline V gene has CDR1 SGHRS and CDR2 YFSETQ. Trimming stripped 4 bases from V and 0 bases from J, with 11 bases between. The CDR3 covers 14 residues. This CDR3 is CASSKAYSSYEQYF. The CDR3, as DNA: TGCGCCAGCAGCAAAGCATACAGCTCCTACGAGCAGTACTTC.

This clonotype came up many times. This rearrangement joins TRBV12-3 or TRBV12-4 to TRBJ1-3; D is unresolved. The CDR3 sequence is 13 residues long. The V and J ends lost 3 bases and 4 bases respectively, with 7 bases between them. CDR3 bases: TGTGCCAGCAGTTTCGGGCGGGGAAACACCATATATTTT. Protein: CASSFGRGNTIYF.

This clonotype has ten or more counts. The CDR3, as DNA: TGTGCCTGGAGCCCCTTCTCTGAGAACACTGAAGCTTTCTTT. It codes for CAWSPFSENTEAFF. This chain joins TRBV30 and TRBJ1-1, with no clear D. V lost 3 bases and J 1 base, leaving 12 bases between the germline ends. Germline assignment: CDR1 GTSNPN and CDR2 SVGIG (reference sequence). CDR3 length: 14 residues.

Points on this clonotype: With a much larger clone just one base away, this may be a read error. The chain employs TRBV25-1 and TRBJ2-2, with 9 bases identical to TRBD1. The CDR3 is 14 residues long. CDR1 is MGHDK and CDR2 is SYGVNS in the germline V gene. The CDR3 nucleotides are TGTGCCAGCAGGGGGACAGGGAACACCGGGGGGCTGTTTTTT. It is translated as CASRGTGNTGGLFF.

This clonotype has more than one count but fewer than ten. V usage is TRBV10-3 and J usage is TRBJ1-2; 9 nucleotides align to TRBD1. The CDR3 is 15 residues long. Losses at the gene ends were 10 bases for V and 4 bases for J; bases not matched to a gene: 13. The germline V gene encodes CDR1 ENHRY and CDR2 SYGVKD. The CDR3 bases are TGTGCCACCCGACCGGGACAGGGAGATGGCTATGGCTACACCTTC. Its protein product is CATRPGQGDGYGYTF.

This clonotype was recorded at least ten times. CDR3: CASSPPDRAENEQYF. The CDR3 bases are TGTGCCAGCAGCCCGCCAGACAGGGCTGAAAACGAGCAGTACTTC. The J gene is TRBJ2-7, the V gene TRBV7-8; 7 nucleotides match TRBD1. V dropped 5 bases and J dropped 5; count of bases not matched to a gene: 12. Germline lookup yields CDR1 SGHVS and CDR2 FQNEAQ. The CDR3 length is 15 residues.

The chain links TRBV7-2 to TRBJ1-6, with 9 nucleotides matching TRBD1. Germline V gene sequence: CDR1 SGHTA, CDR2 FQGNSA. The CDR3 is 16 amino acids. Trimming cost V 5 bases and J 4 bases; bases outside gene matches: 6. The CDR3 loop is CASSTRDREYNSPLHF. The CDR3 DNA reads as TGTGCCAGCAGCACCCGGGACAGGGAATATAATTCACCCCTCCACTTT.

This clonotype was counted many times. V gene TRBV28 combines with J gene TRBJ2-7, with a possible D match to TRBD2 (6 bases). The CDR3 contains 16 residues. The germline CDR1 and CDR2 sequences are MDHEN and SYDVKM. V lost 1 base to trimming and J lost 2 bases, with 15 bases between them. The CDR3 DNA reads TGTGCCAGCAGTTTATATTCCCGGGACTTAACCTACGAGCAGTACTTC. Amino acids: CASSLYSRDLTYEQYF.

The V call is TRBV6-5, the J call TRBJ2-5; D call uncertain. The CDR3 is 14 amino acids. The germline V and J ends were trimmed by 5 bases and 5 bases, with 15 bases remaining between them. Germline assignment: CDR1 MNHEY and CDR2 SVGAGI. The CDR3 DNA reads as TGTGCCAGCAGTCCCTCGAGGCTCTGGGAGACCCAGTACTTC. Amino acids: CASSPSRLWETQYF.

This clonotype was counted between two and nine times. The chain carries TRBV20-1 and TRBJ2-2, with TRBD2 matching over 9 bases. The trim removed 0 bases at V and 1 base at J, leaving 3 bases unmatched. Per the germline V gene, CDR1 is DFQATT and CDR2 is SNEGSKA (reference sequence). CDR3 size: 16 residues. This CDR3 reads CSARDETSGNTGELFF. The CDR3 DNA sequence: TGCAGTGCTAGAGATGAGACTAGCGGGAACACCGGGGAGCTGTTTTTT.

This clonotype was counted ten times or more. The CDR3 DNA sequence: TGTGCCAGCAGCCCCCGGGAAGCGGCCACAGATACGCAGTATTTT. Translation gives CASSPREAATDTQYF. V is TRBV9 and J is TRBJ2-3; TRBD2 might be the D (5 bases). Germline CDR1 is SGDLS and CDR2 is YYNGEE. The CDR3 runs to 15 residues. Trimming removed 4 bases at V and 2 bases at J, with 14 bases between.

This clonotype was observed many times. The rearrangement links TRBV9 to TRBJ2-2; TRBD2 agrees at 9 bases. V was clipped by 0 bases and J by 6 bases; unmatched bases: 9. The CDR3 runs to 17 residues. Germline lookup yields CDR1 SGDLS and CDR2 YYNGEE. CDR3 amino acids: CASSVGGGAYPAGELFF. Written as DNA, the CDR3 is TGTGCCAGCAGCGTAGGCGGGGGGGCCTATCCGGCCGGGGAGCTGTTTTTT.

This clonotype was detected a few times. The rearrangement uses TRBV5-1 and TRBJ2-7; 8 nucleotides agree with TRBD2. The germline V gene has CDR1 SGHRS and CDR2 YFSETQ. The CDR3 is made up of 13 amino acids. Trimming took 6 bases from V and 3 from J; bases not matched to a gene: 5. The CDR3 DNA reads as TGCGCCAGCACCAGGAGCGGGAGCTACGAGCAGTACTTC. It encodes CASTRSGSYEQYF.

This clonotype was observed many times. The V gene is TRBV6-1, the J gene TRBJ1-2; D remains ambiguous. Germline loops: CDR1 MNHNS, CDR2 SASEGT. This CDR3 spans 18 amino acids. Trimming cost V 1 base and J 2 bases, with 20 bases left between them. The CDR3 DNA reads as TGTGCCAGCAGTGAAGTAAACGGGCCCTGGACCGCAAACTATGGCTACACCTTC. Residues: CASSEVNGPWTANYGYTF.

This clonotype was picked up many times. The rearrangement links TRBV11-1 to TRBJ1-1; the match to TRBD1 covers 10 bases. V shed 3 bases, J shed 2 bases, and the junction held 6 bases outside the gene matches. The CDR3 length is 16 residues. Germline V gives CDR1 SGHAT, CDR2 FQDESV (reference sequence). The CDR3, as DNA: TGTGCCAGCAGCTTGGGGCCGACAGGGGGCAACACTGAAGCTTTCTTT. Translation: CASSLGPTGGNTEAFF.

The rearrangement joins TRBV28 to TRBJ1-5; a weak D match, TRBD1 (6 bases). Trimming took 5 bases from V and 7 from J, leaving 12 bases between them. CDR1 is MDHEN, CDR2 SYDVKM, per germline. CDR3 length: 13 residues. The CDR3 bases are TGTGCCAGCAGTCTATTGGGGGCCCAGCCCCAGCATTTT. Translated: CASSLLGAQPQHF.

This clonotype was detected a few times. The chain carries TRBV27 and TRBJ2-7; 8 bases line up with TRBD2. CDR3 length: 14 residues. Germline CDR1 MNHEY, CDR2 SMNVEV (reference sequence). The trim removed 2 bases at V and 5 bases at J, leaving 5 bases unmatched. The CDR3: CASSLERGRNEQYF. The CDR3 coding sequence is TGTGCCAGCAGTTTAGAGCGGGGGCGAAACGAGCAGTACTTC.